These 16 T cell receptor beta chains originate from one sample sequenced in a study of blood T cells in healthy people across ages. Then a second PCR, running roughly 7 to 11 cycles, was carried out with a sample-barcoded 5' primer and a J-beta primer mix. TCRdb re-derived calls from the 5' RACE reads in MiXCR, one entry per CDR3 protein. The data contain about 1.8 million distinct CDR3 sequences, about 50% of them seen just once; the ten biggest clones take up less than 2.5%. The material sequenced was blood. Receptors originate from a woman aged 40-49 years in good health.

Turning to this clonotype: The DNA is omitted, as the CDR3 cannot be located on it reliably, and the CDR3 follows TCRdb's listing. The chain employs TRBV9 and TRBJ1-2; whether TRBD1, the table's D call, matches the DNA was not checked. The germline V gene has CDR1 SGDLS and CDR2 YYNGEE. The CDR3 totals 11 residues, both ends included. This chain's CDR3 is CASSVGPGNTF.

The chain combines TRBV6-5 with TRBJ2-7; 7 bases fit TRBD1. From germline, CDR1 is MNHEY and CDR2 SVGAGI. The CDR3 is 15 residues long. Trimming took 5 bases from V and 3 from J; bases not matched to a gene: 10. CDR3 residues: CASSDTTRQGYEQYF. The CDR3 DNA sequence: TGTGCCAGCAGTGACACCACCCGACAGGGCTACGAGCAGTACTTC.

This rearrangement joins TRBV20-1 to TRBJ2-3, with 9 bases aligning to TRBD1. The CDR3 is 15 residues long. Germline values: CDR1 DFQATT, CDR2 SNEGSKA (reference sequence). V shed 0 bases and J 5 bases; nucleotides not matched to a gene: 6. The CDR3 is CSARDGDRAEDTQYF. The DNA of the CDR3 is TGCAGTGCTAGAGATGGGGACAGGGCCGAAGATACGCAGTATTTT.

This clonotype was observed a single time. CDR3 DNA: TGTGCCAGCAGCTGGACTAGCGGGGGGGCCAGGAATGAGCAGTTCTTC. Protein product: CASSWTSGGARNEQFF. The chain combines TRBV3-1 with TRBJ2-1; 15 nucleotides align to TRBD2. Trimming at V came to 5 bases and at J to 7 bases, leaving 6 bases not matched to a gene. The CDR3 runs to 16 residues. The germline CDR1 and CDR2 sequences are LGHDT and YNNKEL (reference sequence).

This chain joins TRBV4-2 and TRBJ2-3, with 7 nucleotides matching TRBD2. This CDR3 spans 14 amino acids. Germline CDR1 reads LGHNA; CDR2 reads YNFKEQ. The ends lost 0 bases at V and 6 bases at J; junction bases unmatched: 3. The CDR3 DNA reads as TGTGCCAGCAGCCAAGATGTGGGAGGGGATACGCAGTATTTT. This codes for CASSQDVGGDTQYF.

This chain uses TRBV29-1 with TRBJ1-1, with unresolved D. Trimming removed 6 bases at V and 6 bases at J, with 20 bases between. Looked up from germline, CDR1 is SQVTM and CDR2 is ANQGSEA. This CDR3 is 14 amino acids long. In DNA, the CDR3 is TGCAGCGTGGACCCGTCGCGGGGAATGGCTGAAGCTTTCTTT. Translating it yields CSVDPSRGMAEAFF.

This clonotype has more than one count but fewer than ten. V gene TRBV27 combines with J gene TRBJ2-3; 9 bases fit TRBD2. CDR3 length: 16 amino acids. Germline assignment: CDR1 MNHEY and CDR2 SMNVEV (reference sequence). The ends lost 0 bases at V and 4 bases at J; junction bases unmatched: 5. The CDR3 is CASSLSGGGASDTQYF. Written as DNA, the CDR3 is TGTGCCAGCAGTTTATCCGGCGGGGGGGCTTCAGATACGCAGTATTTT.

The chain combines TRBV12-3 or TRBV12-4 with TRBJ2-1, with D possibly matching TRBD2 (6 bases). The CDR3 is made up of 17 amino acids. V was pared by 3 bases and J by 5 bases, with 20 bases between. CDR3: CASSFIETRSTDNEQFF. In nucleotides, the CDR3 is TGTGCCAGCAGTTTTATCGAGACTAGGTCTACGGACAATGAGCAGTTCTTC.

The V gene is TRBV7-9, the J gene TRBJ1-4, with 7 bases identical to TRBD1. The junction had 4 bases not matched to a gene; V was cut back by 1 base and J by 14 bases. Germline lookup yields CDR1 SEHNR and CDR2 FQNEAQ (reference sequence). The CDR3 runs to 12 residues. The CDR3 spells CASSLVQGRLFF. DNA for the CDR3: TGTGCCAGCAGCTTAGTACAGGGGAGGCTGTTTTTT.

This clonotype was observed a handful of times. The chain carries TRBV5-6 and TRBJ2-4; D uncertain. CDR1 is SGHDT, CDR2 YYEEEE, per germline. The CDR3 contains 13 residues. With 6 bases removed from V and 1 base from J, the gap between germline ends came to 8 bases. The CDR3 DNA reads as TGTGCCAGCACCATGGGTGCCAAAAACATTCAGTACTTC. Its translation: CASTMGAKNIQYF.

This chain connects TRBV6-5 to TRBJ2-1; D is possibly TRBD1 or TRBD2 (6 bases each). The CDR3 has 13 residues. Trimming took 8 bases from V and 4 from J, leaving 12 bases between them. Germline assignment: CDR1 MNHEY and CDR2 SVGAGI. CDR3 loop: CASAPGAYNEQFF. CDR3 DNA sequence: TGTGCCAGCGCCCCGGGGGCTTACAATGAGCAGTTCTTC.

This clonotype was seen ten or more times. One junction end does not reproduce the germline sequence, and a read error may be involved. V and J are TRBV7-2 and TRBJ2-5; 13 bases are shared with TRBD2. The CDR3 runs 20 residues. The germline CDR1 and CDR2 sequences are SGHTA and FQGNSA. The CDR3 coding sequence is TGTGCCAGCAGCTTAGATTCGGTACTAGCGGGGGGGCCGTTTCAAGGGACCCAGTACTTC. Encoded protein: CASSLDSVLAGGPFQGTQYF.

In its sample, this clonotype was seen a few times. The gene calls are TRBV29-1 and TRBJ2-3, with D uncertain. V lost 4 bases and J lost 5, with 13 bases in between. Per the germline V gene, CDR1 is SQVTM and CDR2 is ANQGSEA. The CDR3 runs 13 residues. Written as DNA, the CDR3 is TGCAGCGTTGCCCAGCCCCCCGGAGATACGCAGTATTTT. It encodes CSVAQPPGDTQYF.

This sequence joins TRBV29-1 and TRBJ1-1, with TRBD1 matching 12 bases. The CDR3 runs 14 residues. Germline CDR1 and CDR2: SQVTM and ANQGSEA. With 7 bases clipped from V and 4 bases from J, the junction kept 7 bases outside the gene matches. Here the CDR3 reads CSAGGQGAPTEAFF. In DNA form, the CDR3 reads TGCAGCGCTGGGGGACAGGGGGCGCCCACTGAAGCTTTCTTT.

V is TRBV20-1 and J is TRBJ2-5; 9 bases match TRBD2. Germline V lookup: CDR1 DFQATT, CDR2 SNEGSKA (reference sequence). Trimming removed 5 bases from V and 2 bases from J; junction bases left unmatched: 9. CDR3 size: 15 residues. In DNA, the CDR3 is TGCAGTGCTGCCCGAGGAGCGGGGGGACAAGAGACCCAGTACTTC. Translation: CSAARGAGGQETQYF.

The table lists this clonotype with many counts. The V gene is TRBV9, the J gene TRBJ2-7, with 8 bases identical to TRBD2. The CDR3 runs 15 residues. The V segment lost 2 bases and the J segment 5 bases; nucleotides outside the gene matches: 9. CDR1 and CDR2 (germline): SGDLS, YYNGEE. The CDR3 loop reads CASSVRSGTGDEQYF. CDR3 DNA sequence: TGTGCCAGCAGCGTCCGTAGCGGGACGGGCGACGAGCAGTACTTC.